The clone carrying this T cell receptor (beta chain) occurred once. The antigen remains undetermined. The data derive from a study of T cell responses to AZD1222 COVID-19 vaccine. The overall study: Second-dose recipients at about 4 or about 12 weeks were treated as one pooled group. Study-level results: Among AZD1222 vaccinees, only 5 to 7 were seropositive at baseline. Females made up more of the donors, who were largely white British, and clonal diversity may have come out too low. Repertoires were collected only later (after the peak T cell response had occurred).

V was pared by 4 bases and J by 4 bases, with 7 bases between. The CDR3 extends over 12 amino acids. From germline, CDR1 is MGHDK and CDR2 SYGVNS. The protocol was immunoSEQ multiplex PCR, while the TCRdb copy is restricted to in-frame clones and leaves out a portion. The sample includes about 150,000 clones, roughly nine tenths seen only once; the top ten take about 1.3%. The receptor's source is an adult in good health. Sequences were derived from peripheral blood, sampled on day 0 of AZD1222 vaccination. The V and J genes are TRBV25-1 and TRBJ1-2, with no clear D. The DNA of the CDR3 is TGTGCCAGCAGTGTGGCGGTCTATGGCTACACCTTC. This encodes CASSVAVYGYTF.